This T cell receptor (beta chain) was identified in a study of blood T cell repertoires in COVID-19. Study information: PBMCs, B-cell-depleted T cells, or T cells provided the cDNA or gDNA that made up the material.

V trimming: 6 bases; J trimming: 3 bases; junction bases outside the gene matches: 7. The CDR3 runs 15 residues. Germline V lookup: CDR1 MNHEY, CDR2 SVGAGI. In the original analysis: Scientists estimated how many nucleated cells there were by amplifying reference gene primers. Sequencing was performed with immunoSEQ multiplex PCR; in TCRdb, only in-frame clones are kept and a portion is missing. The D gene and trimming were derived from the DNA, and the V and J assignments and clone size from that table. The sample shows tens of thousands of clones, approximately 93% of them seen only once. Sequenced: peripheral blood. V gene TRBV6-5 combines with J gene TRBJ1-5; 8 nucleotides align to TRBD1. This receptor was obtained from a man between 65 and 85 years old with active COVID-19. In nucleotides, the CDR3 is TGTGCCAGCAGGGGAGGACAGGGAGTCAATCAGCCCCAGCATTTT. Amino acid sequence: CASRGGQGVNQPQHF.